This T cell receptor beta chain was captured in a study of low-dose radiotherapy and immunotherapy resistance in tumors. Study-wide background: Cohort 1 received 0.5 Gy per fraction every 2 weeks, totaling 6.5 Gy. On cycle 1 day 1, patients started four cycles of oral aspirin 300 mg daily. Participants in Cohort 2 were given 1 Gy per fraction every two weeks, for 13 Gy over 26 weeks.

This clonotype was counted ten times or more. First-strand cDNA relied on TRAV- and TRBV-specific primers spanning alpha and beta chains. TCR amplification involved 15 to 20 PCR cycles with a constant-region primer and V-primer adapter. TCRdb re-derived calls from the reads in MiXCR, one entry per CDR3 protein. Of 60,000 to 90,000 distinct CDR3 sequences in the sample, less than 35% were seen once. Regarding time point: before trial treatment. Treatment of the donors consisted of nivolumab and ipilimumab (plus aspirin, low-dose cyclophosphamide and low-dose radiotherapy). This sequence was found in a female donor with ovarian cancer. The sample was PBMCs, taken before treatment.

The CDR3 sequence: CATTLLANTGELFF. CDR3 bases: TGTGCCACCACTCTCCTCGCGAACACCGGGGAGCTGTTTTTT. This chain links TRBV6-2 or TRBV6-3 with TRBJ2-2; D is ambiguous. V was trimmed by 10 bases and J by 0 bases, leaving 12 bases between them. Germline V gene data show CDR1 as MNHEY and CDR2 as SVGEGT. This CDR3 has 14 amino acids.